These T cell receptor beta chains were read from a single sample in a study of blood T cells in healthy people across ages. TCRdb called the 5' RACE reads again in MiXCR, with one record for every CDR3 protein. The sample comprises hundreds of thousands of distinct CDR3 sequences, about 53% of which are singletons, and about 42% rests with the top ten. Sequencing used blood. The receptors here all came from an elderly man in good health. Both conserved end residues are part of each CDR3. The D gene is left open where the match is weak. The listing skips clone size in some rows; elsewhere it reads once, few, many or a size class.

V: TRBV6-1; D: NA; size: NA; J: TRBJ2-7; CDR3: CASGDSNYEQYF; DNA: TGTGCCAGCGGGGACTCGAACTACGAGCAGTACTTC
V: TRBV5-1; D: NA; size: NA; J: TRBJ2-5; CDR3: CASSLEASETQYF; DNA: TGCGCCAGCAGCTTGGAGGCTTCCGAGACCCAGTACTTC
V: TRBV2; D: NA; size: NA; J: TRBJ2-7; CDR3: CASSEDRVYEEQYF; DNA: TGTGCCAGCAGTGAAGATAGGGTTTATGAAGAGCAGTACTTC
V: TRBV20-1; D: NA; size: NA; J: TRBJ1-3; CDR3: CSASPYGGGGNTIYF; DNA: TGCAGTGCTAGCCCCTACGGAGGGGGTGGAAACACCATATATTTT
V: TRBV6-9; D: NA; size: NA; J: TRBJ2-7; CDR3: CASSYLDRQTFYEQYF; DNA: TGTGCCAGCAGTTATTTGGACCGCCAGACCTTCTACGAGCAGTACTTC
V: TRBV5-1; D: NA; size: NA; J: TRBJ2-3; CDR3: CASSLTTGATDTQYF; DNA: TGCGCCAGCAGCTTGACAACAGGAGCCACAGATACGCAGTATTTT
V: TRBV12-3/TRBV12-4; D: NA; size: NA; J: TRBJ1-4; CDR3: CASSGELTNEKLFF; DNA: TGTGCCAGCAGTGGGGAGTTGACTAATGAAAAACTGTTTTTT
V: TRBV20-1; D: NA; size: few; J: TRBJ2-1; CDR3: CSARLPADSDKWPYNEQFF; DNA: TGCAGTGCTAGGTTGCCGGCGGACTCCGACAAATGGCCCTACAATGAGCAGTTCTTC
V: TRBV18; D: NA; size: NA; J: TRBJ2-1; CDR3: CASSPPDRYSYNEQFF; DNA: TGTGCCAGCTCACCGCCCGACAGATACTCCTACAATGAGCAGTTCTTC
V: TRBV12-3/TRBV12-4; D: TRBD1; size: NA; J: TRBJ2-4; CDR3: CASSETGQGANEQYF; DNA: TGTGCCAGCAGTGAAACGGGACAGGGGGCGAATGAGCAGTACTTC
V: TRBV27; D: TRBD1; size: once; J: TRBJ1-2; CDR3: CASSPETGRGGYTF; DNA: TGTGCCAGCAGTCCTGAGACAGGGCGGGGTGGCTACACCTTC
V: TRBV20-1; D: TRBD2; size: NA; J: TRBJ2-1; CDR3: CSARDAVSGSRNEQFF; DNA: TGCAGTGCTAGAGATGCGGTGAGCGGGAGCCGCAATGAGCAGTTCTTC
V: TRBV28; D: TRBD1; size: once; J: TRBJ2-7; CDR3: CASSLADRGLGEQYF; DNA: TGTGCCAGCAGTTTAGCCGACAGGGGACTGGGCGAGCAGTACTTC
V: TRBV6-5; D: NA; size: NA; J: TRBJ2-5; CDR3: CASSYGRASRIQETQYF; DNA: TGTGCCAGCAGTTACGGTCGGGCTAGCAGAATCCAAGAGACCCAGTACTTC
V: TRBV11-1; D: TRBD1; size: many; J: TRBJ2-7; CDR3: CASSLLGTASEQYF; DNA: TGTGCCAGCAGCTTACTTGGGACAGCCTCAGAGCAGTACTTC
V: TRBV24-1; D: TRBD1; size: few; J: TRBJ2-5; CDR3: CATSDRGQGETQYF; DNA: TGTGCCACCAGTGATCGGGGACAGGGGGAGACCCAGTACTTC
V: TRBV7-9; D: TRBD2; size: NA; J: TRBJ2-5; CDR3: CASSLRGAGEWETQYF; DNA: TGTGCCAGCAGCTTACGAGGAGCGGGAGAATGGGAGACCCAGTACTTC
V: TRBV18; D: NA; size: NA; J: TRBJ2-5; CDR3: CASAPGPQETQYF; DNA: TGTGCCAGCGCTCCGGGACCTCAAGAGACCCAGTACTTC
V: TRBV9; D: NA; size: NA; J: TRBJ1-1; CDR3: CASSVDLISNTEAFF; DNA: TGTGCCAGCAGCGTAGATTTGATTTCGAACACTGAAGCTTTCTTT
V: TRBV6-6; D: TRBD2; size: NA; J: TRBJ2-5; CDR3: CASALAGRETQYF; DNA: TGTGCCAGCGCACTAGCGGGGCGAGAGACCCAGTACTTC
V: TRBV10-3; D: NA; size: NA; J: TRBJ2-7; CDR3: CAIMGVAQETQNF; DNA: TGTGCCATCATGGGGGTTGCACAAGAGACCCAGAACTTC
V: TRBV6-5; D: NA; size: NA; J: TRBJ2-7; CDR3: CASSYSGTFSSYEQYF; DNA: TGTGCCAGCAGTTACTCCGGGACATTCTCTTCCTACGAGCAGTACTTC
V: TRBV3-1; D: TRBD2; size: NA; J: TRBJ2-5; CDR3: CASSQVLAGEETQYF; DNA: TGTGCCAGCAGCCAGGTGCTAGCGGGAGAAGAGACCCAGTACTTC
V: TRBV20-1; D: TRBD2; size: NA; J: TRBJ2-3; CDR3: CSARASGSNTQYF; DNA: TGCAGTGCTAGGGCTAGCGGGAGTAATACGCAGTATTTT
V: TRBV20-1; D: NA; size: NA; J: TRBJ2-7; CDR3: CSVVTGRAYEQYF; DNA: TGCAGCGTTGTGACAGGGAGGGCCTACGAGCAGTACTTC
V: TRBV5-6; D: NA; size: NA; J: TRBJ2-7; CDR3: CASSPSGPRRYEQYF; DNA: TGTGCCAGCAGCCCTTCAGGGCCCCGTCGGTACGAGCAGTACTTC
V: TRBV11-2; D: NA; size: NA; J: TRBJ2-5; CDR3: CASSSLGQLQETQYF; DNA: TGTGCCAGCAGCTCCCTAGGACAGCTCCAAGAGACCCAGTACTTC
V: TRBV9; D: NA; size: few; J: TRBJ2-1; CDR3: CASSPKWYNEQFF; DNA: TGTGCCAGCAGCCCCAAGTGGTACAATGAGCAGTTCTTC
V: TRBV20-1; D: TRBD2; size: NA; J: TRBJ2-3; CDR3: CSARDSGGSRDTQYF; DNA: TGCAGTGCTAGAGATAGTGGCGGGAGTAGAGATACGCAGTATTTT
V: TRBV24-1; D: NA; size: NA; J: TRBJ2-1; CDR3: CATSVEGGGYNEQFF; DNA: TGTGCCACCAGTGTGGAAGGGGGTGGGTACAATGAGCAGTTCTTC
V: TRBV20-1; D: TRBD2; size: once; J: TRBJ2-7; CDR3: CSASSASGRSDEQYF; DNA: TGCAGTGCTAGCTCGGCTAGCGGGAGGTCAGACGAGCAGTACTTC
V: TRBV29-1; D: NA; size: NA; J: TRBJ1-2; CDR3: CSAEGGYYGYTF; DNA: TGCAGCGCAGAGGGGGGCTACTATGGCTACACCTTC
V: TRBV5-1; D: NA; size: NA; J: TRBJ2-1; CDR3: CASSFPSPSNEQFF; DNA: TGCGCCAGCAGCTTCCCTAGCCCATCCAATGAGCAGTTCTTC
V: TRBV5-1; D: TRBD2; size: few; J: TRBJ2-1; CDR3: CASSLMASGNNEQFF; DNA: TGCGCCAGCAGCTTGATGGCTAGCGGAAACAATGAGCAGTTCTTC
V: TRBV29-1; D: NA; size: many; J: TRBJ1-2; CDR3: CSARGGGYTF; DNA: TGCAGCGCCCGGGGGGGTGGCTACACCTTC
V: TRBV12-3/TRBV12-4; D: NA; size: few; J: TRBJ2-4; CDR3: CASSYRRPGITKNIQYF; DNA: TGTGCCAGCAGTTATAGGCGGCCAGGGATTACCAAAAACATTCAGTACTTC
V: TRBV5-1; D: NA; size: NA; J: TRBJ2-3; CDR3: CASSPGGTPRQAQYF; DNA: TGCGCCAGCAGCCCAGGAGGGACACCCCGTCAAGCGCAGTATTTT
V: TRBV27; D: TRBD1; size: NA; J: TRBJ1-2; CDR3: CASRTGREGYTF; DNA: TGTGCCAGCAGGACAGGGCGTGAAGGCTACACCTTC
V: TRBV12-3/TRBV12-4; D: NA; size: many; J: TRBJ1-2; CDR3: CASGNYGYTF; DNA: TGTGCCAGCGGGAACTATGGCTACACCTTC
V: TRBV11-3; D: NA; size: NA; J: TRBJ2-7; CDR3: CASSITGSHEQYF; DNA: TGTGCCAGCAGCATAACTGGGTCCCACGAGCAGTACTTC
V: TRBV29-1; D: NA; size: NA; J: TRBJ2-1; CDR3: CSVAGTPNAHNEQFF; DNA: TGCAGCGTCGCCGGGACCCCGAACGCCCACAATGAGCAGTTCTTC
V: TRBV5-1; D: TRBD2; size: medium-sized; J: TRBJ2-1; CDR3: CASSLFLAGGSNEQFF; DNA: TGCGCCAGCAGCCTGTTCCTAGCGGGAGGGAGTAATGAGCAGTTCTTC